One T cell receptor (beta chain) is described in this entry. Its antigen is unknown. The libraries were made with immunoSEQ version 4 in survey mode. The table came from immunoSEQ multiplex PCR; TCRdb's copy has only in-frame clones and leaves some out. Of roughly 43,000 clones listed, 80% to 95% are singletons. This specimen comes from a study of persistence of HIV-infected CD4 T cells. Looking at the study overall: A median of 8 years of suppressive ART preceded sampling.

This nonspecific control used anti-CD3/anti-CD28 bead stimulation of CD4+ T cells. Responding CD4+ T cells were sorted by upregulation of both CD40 ligand and CD69. The clonotype comes from an adult man with HIV who was CMV-seropositive. Sequenced here: CD4+ T cells sorted from PBMCs after roughly 20-hour stimulation, sampled from a patient who received antiretroviral therapy.

The CDR3 DNA is TGTGCCAGCAGTTTCTCTACCCATCGACAGGAGCAGTTCTTC. Protein product: CASSFSTHRQEQFF. The chain carries TRBV28 and TRBJ2-1; maybe TRBD1 (5 bases). Germline V CDR1 and CDR2: MDHEN, SYDVKM. CDR3 length: 14 residues. V lost 3 bases and J lost 10, with 16 bases in between.